The T cell receptor (beta chain) under discussion was sequenced for a study of blood T cell repertoires in COVID-19. Study summary: The origin of the acute and convalescent COVID-19 samples was the United States, Italy and Spain. PBMCs, B-cell-depleted T cells, or T cells provided the cDNA or gDNA that made up the material.

As processed by the authors: Nucleated cell number was recorded as an estimate derived from reference gene primer amplification. Profiled with immunoSEQ multiplex PCR; TCRdb holds only in-frame clones, not every one. V and J calls and clone size follow that table, whereas D and trimming were derived from the DNA. The sample yields under 200,000 clones, around 82% seen once. V lost 5 bases to trimming and J lost 4 bases, with 8 bases between them. This CDR3 has 12 amino acids. Germline CDR1 and CDR2: SEHNR and FQNEAQ (reference sequence). As for this clone: Additional DNA sequences in this sample encode the identical CDR3.

The sequence came from a woman between 70 and 85 years old who had recovered from COVID-19. What was sequenced was peripheral blood. The rearrangement joins TRBV7-9 to TRBJ1-1, with D possibly TRBD1 on 5 matching bases. This CDR3 reads CASSPGGTEAFF. The CDR3 DNA reads as TGTGCCAGCAGCCCGGGGGGCACTGAAGCTTTCTTT.